This T cell receptor (beta chain) appears in the sequencing data of a study of glioma-infiltrating T cells after dendritic cell vaccination. Findings of the study overall: TCR clonality showed no direct relationship with survival. Estimated pretreatment TIL content predicted outcome after dendritic cell vaccination.

The PCR used 60 V beta and 13 J beta primers. The table came from immunoSEQ multiplex PCR; TCRdb's copy has only in-frame clones and leaves some out. The sample lists fewer than 25,000 clones; around nine tenths were seen once. With regard to this clone: Antigen unknown.

Time point given: after dendritic cell vaccination, including at tumor progression/relapse. Patients had residual fresh-frozen tumor tissue and more than two years of survival data. V gave up 4 bases and J gave up 1 base, with 12 bases separating them. The CDR3 totals 15 residues. The germline CDR1 and CDR2 sequences are SGDLS and YYNGEE. Sequenced material: blood, taken after dendritic cell vaccination. The TCR comes from a human donor with glioblastoma. The chain employs TRBV9 and TRBJ1-3; no firm D call. The CDR3 is CASSSQRGSGNTIYF. CDR3 in DNA: TGTGCCAGCAGCTCGCAACGGGGATCTGGAAACACCATATATTTT.